Sequencing of this TCR beta chain was carried out in a study of T cell responses to AZD1222 COVID-19 vaccine. The study, taken as a whole, reports: Recipients of AZD1222 seropositive at baseline numbered only five or six. Repertoires were collected only later (after the peak T cell response had occurred). Most donors were white British, females outnumbered males, and clonal diversity was possibly underestimated.

About this clone: No antigen is known for it. A junction end diverges from the germline sequence, so it may reflect a read error.

CDR1 and CDR2 from the germline V gene are SGDLS and YYNGEE. The CDR3 length is 15 residues. Sequenced by immunoSEQ multiplex PCR; TCRdb stores in-frame clones only, minus some. The top ten clones hold approximately 5.4% of a sample with under 150,000 clones, 93% of them seen once. The receptor was isolated from an adult in good health. The chain uses TRBV9 and TRBJ1-5; D gene unclear. Specimen: peripheral blood, collected on day 0 of AZD1222 vaccination. The CDR3 region has the DNA TGTGCCAGCAGCGTAGGGTCCGGTAGCCATCAGCCCCAGCATTTT. Protein product: CASSVGSGSHQPQHF.